The sequence of this T cell receptor beta chain was determined in a study of blood T cell repertoires in COVID-19. Study-wide context: From the United States, Italy and Spain came samples of acute and convalescent COVID-19.

Participants had their cohort set by participant-reported clinical history. Within the 2 weeks before study entry, each person in the exposed group met a COVID-19 case. As originally analysed: Nucleated cell number was recorded as an estimate derived from reference gene primer amplification. Sequenced by immunoSEQ multiplex PCR; TCRdb stores in-frame clones only, minus some. That table supplies the V and J calls and clone size; D and trimming were determined from the DNA. The data show about 250,000 clones, over 80% seen once. The sequencing sample was made of PBMCs or T cells enriched from blood (not recorded which). The receptor was isolated from a woman between 35 and 50 years old who had been exposed to COVID-19.

CDR3 sequence: CSVETSGGTYEQFF. CDR3 bases: TGCAGCGTTGAAACTAGCGGGGGGACCTATGAGCAGTTCTTC. The rearrangement uses TRBV29-1 and TRBJ2-1, with 12 bases matching TRBD2. This CDR3 comprises 14 residues. V was pared by 2 bases and J by 8 bases, with 4 bases of the junction left unmatched. CDR1 and CDR2 (germline): SQVTM, ANQGSEA.